These 29 T cell receptor beta chains were all obtained from the same sample, sequenced in a study of identical twins. TCRdb recomputed calls from the 5' RACE reads with MiXCR, one row per CDR3 protein. The repertoire holds roughly 690,000 distinct CDR3 sequences, with 5.5% to 6.5% as singletons. The specimen sequenced was naive T cells sorted from blood. The receptors derive from a man aged 18 to 30 in good health.

This chain links TRBV29-1 with TRBJ1-5; D might be TRBD1 (5 bases). The CDR3 consists of 11 residues. V dropped 5 bases and J dropped 5 bases, with 7 bases sitting between them. CDR1 and CDR2 (germline): SQVTM, ANQGSEA. The CDR3 coding sequence is TGCAGCGTTAAACAGGATCAGCCCCAGCATTTT. Its translation is CSVKQDQPQHF.

The chain carries TRBV5-1 and TRBJ1-1, with a weak D call TRBD1 (6 bases). This CDR3 spans 15 amino acids. In germline, CDR1 is SGHRS, CDR2 YFSETQ. V was shortened by 0 bases and J by 2 bases, with 11 bases between the two germline ends. CDR3 region: CASSLGHRDNTEAFF. CDR3 DNA: TGCGCCAGCAGCTTGGGTCACAGGGATAACACTGAAGCTTTCTTT.

The V and J genes are TRBV11-3 and TRBJ2-1, with 7 bases matching TRBD1. J lost 2 bases, V lost 8 bases, and 6 bases had no gene match. CDR1 is SGHNT, CDR2 YENEEA, per germline. CDR3 length: 14 amino acids. This chain's CDR3 is CASGTGVAYNEQFF. The CDR3, as DNA: TGTGCCAGCGGAACAGGGGTGGCCTACAATGAGCAGTTCTTC.

The rearrangement joins TRBV4-1 to TRBJ2-7; TRBD2 agrees at 7 bases. Germline V gene lookup returns CDR1 MGHRA and CDR2 YSYEKL. The ends lost 1 base at V and 3 bases at J; junction bases unmatched: 6. The CDR3 runs 15 residues. The CDR3 loop reads CASSQVGGEYYEQYF. In DNA form, the CDR3 reads TGCGCCAGCAGCCAAGTTGGGGGGGAGTACTACGAGCAGTACTTC.

The rearrangement links TRBV10-3 to TRBJ2-5, with unresolved D. Deletions cut 4 bases from V and 2 bases from J, with 8 bases between. Germline assignment: CDR1 ENHRY and CDR2 SYGVKD. CDR3 length equals 13 residues. CDR3 nucleotides: TGTGCCATCAGTGGGCGTATGCAAGAGACCCAGTACTTC. This gives the protein CAISGRMQETQYF.

This clonotype was counted between two and nine times. The chain recombines TRBV6-1 with TRBJ1-5, with 8 bases fitting TRBD1. CDR1 and CDR2 (germline): MNHNS, SASEGT. CDR3 size: 16 residues. Trimming cost V 5 bases and J 2 bases; bases outside gene matches: 8. CDR3: CASSTPQGVGNQPQHF. CDR3 nucleotide sequence: TGTGCCAGCAGTACCCCACAGGGGGTAGGCAATCAGCCCCAGCATTTT.

This clonotype has only a few counts. V gene TRBV9 combines with J gene TRBJ2-7; possibly TRBD1 for D (6 bases). With 3 bases removed from V and 2 bases from J, the gap between germline ends came to 12 bases. The CDR3 is 14 residues long. Germline assignment: CDR1 SGDLS and CDR2 YYNGEE. Written as DNA, the CDR3 is TGTGCCAGCAGCGAAGGACAGTTCACCTACGAGCAGTACTTC. Residues: CASSEGQFTYEQYF.

The chain links TRBV6-1 to TRBJ2-1; TRBD1 is a possible D gene (6 bases). The CDR3 is 13 residues long. The V gene lost 5 bases and the J gene lost 14 bases, with 19 bases spanning the gap. Germline V gene sequence: CDR1 MNHNS, CDR2 SASEGT. The DNA for the CDR3 is TGTGCCAGCAGTACGGCCCAGGGACAAGGAAAGTTCTTC. Translating gives CASSTAQGQGKFF.

This clonotype was seen ten or more times. The J gene is TRBJ2-7, the V gene TRBV15; D is perhaps TRBD2 (5 bases). CDR1 and CDR2 (germline): LNHNV, YYDKDF (reference sequence). The ends were cut back, 0 bases at V and 7 bases at J, with 10 bases in the middle. The CDR3 is made up of 13 amino acids. The CDR3 sequence: CATSRDRTYEQYV. In DNA, the CDR3 is TGTGCCACCAGCAGAGACAGGACTTATGAGCAGTACGTC.

There are many counts of this clonotype. The chain carries TRBV4-1 and TRBJ2-7; D is ambiguous. Germline V lookup: CDR1 MGHRA, CDR2 YSYEKL. The ends were cut back, 2 bases at V and 6 bases at J, with 11 bases in the middle. This CDR3 comprises 13 residues. The CDR3 region is CASSQPPLGEQYV. The CDR3 DNA sequence: TGCGCCAGCAGCCAACCGCCCTTAGGCGAGCAGTACGTC.

This clonotype was detected a few times. The rearrangement uses TRBV12-3 or TRBV12-4 and TRBJ2-2; D could derive from TRBD1 or TRBD2 (5 bases each). V lost 6 bases, J lost 0 bases, and 11 bases lay in between. This CDR3 has 15 amino acids. Here the CDR3 reads CASRQWGSNTGELFF. The CDR3 DNA follows: TGTGCCAGCAGGCAGTGGGGGTCGAACACCGGGGAGCTGTTTTTT.

This chain uses TRBV5-1 with TRBJ2-7, with D tentatively TRBD1 (5 bases). The ends were cut back, 2 bases at V and 3 bases at J, with 6 bases in the middle. Germline lookup yields CDR1 SGHRS and CDR2 YFSETQ. This CDR3 contains 12 residues. CDR3: CASSFRDYEQYV. DNA of the CDR3: TGCGCCAGCAGCTTCAGGGACTACGAGCAGTACGTC.

This clonotype was detected many times. This chain joins TRBV7-6 and TRBJ2-5; D unclear. Trimming took 0 bases from V and 1 from J, leaving 6 bases between them. Germline loops: CDR1 SGHVS, CDR2 FNYEAQ. The CDR3 is 14 residues long. CDR3 nucleotides: TGTGCCAGCAGCTTAGCGGTACCCCAAGAGACCCAGTACTTC. It encodes CASSLAVPQETQYF.

This clonotype showed up just a few times. This chain's CDR3 is CSAPRGSDTGELFF. The CDR3, as DNA: TGCAGTGCTCCCCGAGGGAGCGACACCGGGGAGCTGTTTTTT. The chain carries TRBV20-1 and TRBJ2-2; a possible D gene is TRBD2 (5 bases). This CDR3 spans 14 amino acids. Germline CDR1 DFQATT, CDR2 SNEGSKA (reference sequence). The V and J ends lost 5 bases and 3 bases respectively, with 13 bases between them.

Concerning this clonotype: Since a much larger clone is just one base distant, this may be a read error. The J gene is TRBJ2-5, the V gene TRBV27; D unresolved. V lost 3 bases to trimming and J lost 0 bases, with 11 bases between them. This CDR3 spans 15 amino acids. Germline V lookup: CDR1 MNHEY, CDR2 SMNVEV (reference sequence). The CDR3 DNA sequence: TGTGCCAGCAGTTTTGCCAATCCACACCAAGAGACCCAGTACTTC. As protein: CASSFANPHQETQYF.

This clonotype showed up just a few times. The chain has TRBV5-1 and TRBJ1-1; D unclear. CDR3 size: 16 residues. Germline assignment: CDR1 SGHRS and CDR2 YFSETQ. Trimming removed 3 bases at V and 5 bases at J, with 20 bases between. CDR3 in DNA: TGCGCCAGCAGCTGGACGAGAGGTACCGGCGAGACTGAAGCTTTCTTT. Translation gives CASSWTRGTGETEAFF.

This clonotype was seen ten or more times. J is TRBJ2-5 and V is TRBV7-8, with D unclear. The germline gives CDR1 SGHVS, CDR2 FQNEAQ. V shed 5 bases and J shed 4 bases, with 5 bases lying between them. This CDR3 spans 11 amino acids. The DNA of the CDR3 is TGTGCCAGCAGCATGCGAGAGACCCAGTACTTC. Protein product: CASSMRETQYF.

This clonotype came up a few times. This chain links TRBV20-1 with TRBJ1-2; D unclear. V lost 1 base and J lost 6, with 6 bases in between. Germline CDR1 reads DFQATT; CDR2 reads SNEGSKA (reference sequence). The CDR3 spans 11 residues. Written as DNA, the CDR3 is TGCAGTGCTAGAGTTAGGGATGGCTACACCTTC. Residues: CSARVRDGYTF.

This clonotype was picked up many times. This sequence joins TRBV7-2 and TRBJ1-1, with no clear D. The CDR3 is 14 amino acids. Germline V gene lookup returns CDR1 SGHTA and CDR2 FQGNSA. V was clipped by 5 bases and J by 0 bases, with 10 bases between them. DNA for the CDR3: TGTGCCAGCAGCCCCCGGACCGTGAACACTGAAGCTTTCTTT. It yields the protein CASSPRTVNTEAFF. Complete variable domain (other parts from reference TRBV7-2 and TRBJ1-1): GAGVSQSPSNKVTEKGKDVELRCDPISGHTALYWYRQSLGQGLEFLIYFQGNSAPDKSGLPSDRFSAERTGGSVSTLTIQRTQQEDSAVYLCASSPRTVNTEAFFGQGTRLTVV.

This clonotype has at least ten counts. The chain combines TRBV10-1 with TRBJ2-1, with TRBD2 identical over 8 bases. V lost 5 bases to trimming and J lost 9 bases; unmatched junction nucleotides: 6. Germline lookup yields CDR1 WNHNN and CDR2 SYGVQD (reference sequence). This CDR3 comprises 13 residues. CDR3 region: CASSFVSGSEQFF. CDR3 in DNA: TGCGCCAGCAGTTTTGTCAGCGGGAGTGAGCAGTTCTTC.

This clonotype was picked up many times. The gene calls are TRBV20-1 and TRBJ2-5, with no clear D. Trimming cost V 3 bases and J 2 bases, with 13 bases left between them. CDR1 DFQATT and CDR2 SNEGSKA come from the germline V gene (reference sequence). The CDR3 totals 14 residues. The CDR3 coding sequence is TGCAGTGCTAGTTACAGCGTGGGGCAAGAGACCCAGTACTTC. It translates to CSASYSVGQETQYF.

V is TRBV30 and J is TRBJ2-1, with 11 bases matching TRBD2. Germline assignment: CDR1 GTSNPN and CDR2 SVGIG (reference sequence). The ends lost 0 bases at V and 10 bases at J; junction bases unmatched: 8. CDR3 length equals 15 residues. The CDR3 nucleotides read TGTGCCTGGAGTGTTGGGCTAGCGGGAGGTATGGAGCAGTTCTTC. As protein: CAWSVGLAGGMEQFF.

This clonotype was counted a few times. The chain uses TRBV6-1 and TRBJ2-3, with D perhaps TRBD1 (6 bases). This CDR3 region has 15 residues. Germline loops: CDR1 MNHNS, CDR2 SASEGT. V lost 5 bases, J lost 2 bases, and 14 bases lay in between. The CDR3 bases are TGTGCCAGCAGTCTGACAGGACCGCACACAGATACGCAGTATTTT. Translating gives CASSLTGPHTDTQYF.

This clonotype was seen more than once but under ten times. This chain joins TRBV3-1 and TRBJ2-3; 9 bases align to TRBD2. The CDR3 totals 17 residues. Germline CDR1 reads LGHDT; CDR2 reads YNNKEL (reference sequence). Losses at the gene ends were 5 bases for V and 4 bases for J; bases not matched to a gene: 13. CDR3 sequence: CASSSYLGGRGADTQYF. DNA of the CDR3: TGTGCCAGCAGCTCCTATCTCGGCGGGAGGGGAGCAGATACGCAGTATTTT.

The J gene is TRBJ2-3, the V gene TRBV2; no reliable D call. The CDR3 runs to 13 residues. The V end lost 8 bases, the J end lost 4 bases, and 13 bases lay between the germline ends. Germline V gene sequence: CDR1 SNHLY, CDR2 FYNNEI. The CDR3 loop is CASSLFRSDTQYF. The CDR3 DNA is TGTGCCAGCTCACTCTTTAGGTCAGATACGCAGTATTTT. The full variable domain, completed using reference TRBV2 and TRBJ2-3, is EPEVTQTPSHQVTQMGQEVILRCVPISNHLYFYWYRQILGQKVEFLVSFYNNEISEKSEIFDDQFSVERPDGSNFTLKIRSTKLEDSAMYFCASSLFRSDTQYFGPGTRLTVL.

This clonotype has only a few counts. The chain combines TRBV5-6 with TRBJ2-7, with D hard to call. CDR1 is SGHDT and CDR2 is YYEEEE in the germline V gene. Deletions cut 5 bases from V and 5 bases from J, with 20 bases between. The CDR3 consists of 15 residues. CDR3: CASRPLGGTLDEQYF. The CDR3 DNA follows: TGTGCCAGCAGGCCATTAGGCGGCACCCTTGACGAGCAGTACTTC.

Many counts were recorded for this clonotype. This chain joins TRBV25-1 and TRBJ2-1, with D unclear. Germline lookup yields CDR1 MGHDK and CDR2 SYGVNS. V lost 4 bases and J 5 bases, leaving 12 bases between the germline ends. This CDR3 has 14 residues. In DNA form, the CDR3 reads TGTGCCAGCAGTGGCCAGCGCCTTAACAATGAGCAGTTCTTC. Translating it yields CASSGQRLNNEQFF.

This clonotype came up a few times. V and J are TRBV24-1 and TRBJ2-1; 9 nucleotides match TRBD2. V was clipped by 4 bases and J by 3 bases; unmatched bases: 6. This CDR3 region has 16 residues. Germline V gene data show CDR1 as KGHDR and CDR2 as SFDVKD. The CDR3 region is CATSELTSGDYNEQFF. CDR3 coding DNA: TGTGCCACCAGTGAACTGACTAGCGGCGACTACAATGAGCAGTTCTTC.

This clonotype turned up a few times. The chain is built from TRBV20-1 and TRBJ1-5; maybe TRBD1 (5 bases). CDR1 and CDR2 (germline): DFQATT, SNEGSKA (reference sequence). V gave up 2 bases and J gave up 1 base, with 12 bases separating them. The CDR3 length is 15 residues. The CDR3 nucleotides are TGCAGTGCTAGATTCGGGACGGGGAGCAATCAGCCCCAGCATTTT. Translation gives CSARFGTGSNQPQHF.